These T cell receptor beta chains were read from a single sample in a study of type 1 regulatory T cells. Each CDR3 protein gets one entry after TCRdb re-called the reads with MiXCR. The sample has some 100,000 distinct CDR3 sequences, roughly 30% seen once. The sample consisted of CD4+ T cells, either the whole sample or a sorted fraction (not recorded which). These receptors all stem from a human donor in good health. CDR3s include the opening cysteine and the closing phenylalanine or tryptophan.

CDR3	V
CASSLVGVTDTQYF	TRBV11-2
CASLRSFKRNNEQFF	TRBV11-2
CASSHGLAGGSSYEQYF	TRBV5-1
CASSPINQVPGANVLTF	TRBV18
CASSLYLLGGNTEAFF	TRBV28
CASSVGFRQYNEQFF	TRBV2
CSARGGSGSPEKLLF	TRBV20-1
CASSSTGPQETQYF	TRBV5-1
CASSSRRGGVDNQPQHF	TRBV7-8
CASSLEGLAGGYTF	TRBV5-1
CATRRGAGETQYF	TRBV15
CASSRTGTNQGEQFF	TRBV6-5
CASSWRGQASSYEQYF	TRBV5-6
CSARGQPNEQFF	TRBV20-1
CSASALPGLAGGIGNEQFF	TRBV20-1
CASSLVRSQGGETQYF	TRBV11-2
CASSPRSPSEQFF	TRBV14
CASSLEGWQPQHF	TRBV7-2
CSALAGANTGELFF	TRBV20-1
CASSEWNSDYGYTF	TRBV25-1
CASSQDSVAYEQYF	TRBV4-2
CASSGGHGTDTQYF	TRBV5-1
CASSYSLGVGNNEQFF	TRBV6-2/TRBV6-3
CASSVEANRGTEAFF	TRBV9
CASSLAPRYEQYF	TRBV7-2
CASSIGSGEGWTQPQHF	TRBV19
CASTIGTDYSYEQYF	TRBV18
CASGPGQGHRNEKLFF	TRBV7-8
CASSYSISGATNEKLFF	TRBV6-5
CASSPPGANVLTF	TRBV6-2/TRBV6-3
CSVEARSWQDEQFF	TRBV29-1
CASSLNPPGSSYNSPLHF	TRBV7-9
CASSSPGTGNNEQFF	TRBV7-3
CASSQDIPSGLAGGSYEQYF	TRBV4-1
CASSLRALRGECNEQYF	TRBV7-9
CSARGGLARQETQYF	TRBV20-1
CSARVEVGYTF	TRBV20-1
CASRLAGGSYEQYF	TRBV5-1
CASSLSRTGGAGELFF	TRBV27
CASSQVSGTSGIPPHEQYF	TRBV4-3